This paragraph covers one T cell receptor beta chain sequence. The data belong to a study of PD-L1 blockade in urothelial cancer. Study-level background: Analysis of blood occurred 3 weeks (second dose) and 6 weeks after treatment start.

Trimming left V 0 bases short and J 2 bases short, with 3 bases between. The CDR3 covers 13 residues. Per the germline V gene, CDR1 is SGHTS and CDR2 is YDEGEE. Profiling relied on immunoSEQ multiplex PCR, and the TCRdb table lists in-frame clones only, not all of them. The sample contains around 45,000 clones, roughly four fifths of which appear only once. Indicated time point: pretreatment peripheral blood. Patients had locally advanced or metastatic urothelial carcinoma. This TCR derives from a man in his fifties with urothelial cancer. This specimen was PBMCs, taken around atezolizumab (anti-PD-L1) treatment. The chain uses TRBV5-8 and TRBJ1-5; unclear D gene. The CDR3 loop is CASSLAGNQPQHF. The DNA for the CDR3 is TGTGCCAGCAGCTTGGCCGGCAATCAGCCCCAGCATTTT.